What follows describes a single TCR beta chain. No antigen is known for it. Being one base from a much bigger clone, this may be a read error. These data originate in a study of tumor-infiltrating lymphocytes in primary liver carcinoma. Study-level findings and limits: Tumor samples exhibited a significantly greater top-250-clone fraction than blood samples (p = 0.039). The overlap of tumor-adjacent and tumor-blood pairs was smaller than that of tumor region pairs.

With roughly 500 ng total RNA as template and a constant-region primer, TCR beta cDNA was made. Three nested multiplex PCR rounds, a slightly modified ARM-PCR method, built the TCR beta libraries. Forward primers for TRBV1-TRBV30 and a C-beta reverse primer served the first two PCR rounds, at about 10 cycles each. TCRdb recomputed calls from the multiplex PCR reads with MiXCR, one row per CDR3 protein. Among more than 50,000 distinct CDR3 sequences listed, 60% to 75% were seen once. The CDR3 loop spans 15 amino acids. CDR1 and CDR2 (germline): MDHEN, SYDVKM. Trimming pared 9 bases from V and 0 bases from J, leaving 15 bases between. Between roughly 20 and 32 mg of unsorted bulk tissue served as the source from which RNA and DNA were co-extracted.

The chain uses TRBV28 and TRBJ1-5, with unresolved D. The sequenced sample was liver tumor tissue from sampling region 2. Subset: tumor region T2, inferior pole. The receptor was isolated from a man in his forties with primary liver carcinoma and hepatitis B virus infection. CDR3: CARSTGIASNQPQHF. The CDR3 region has the DNA TGTGCCAGGAGCACCGGGATCGCTAGCAATCAGCCCCAGCATTTT.